A selection of T cell receptor beta chains follows, all from one sample in a study of T cell responses to AZD1222 COVID-19 vaccine. Some clones are missing from TCRdb's copy, which holds only in-frame ones; the method was immunoSEQ multiplex PCR. The sample holds over 130,000 clones, around 89% seen once. Source: peripheral blood, taken on day 0 of AZD1222 vaccination. The receptors here all came from an adult in good health. Each CDR3 is given with its conserved first and last residue. A D gene is named only where the DNA matches it firmly. Not every row has a clone size; where given, it reads once, few, many or a size class.

TRBV5-8	-	TRBJ1-2	-	TGTGCCAGCAGCTTGCGGGGGGGTACCTTCTATGGCTACACCTTC	CASSLRGGTFYGYTF
TRBV4-1	-	TRBJ2-1	TRBD2	TGCGCCAGCAGCCAACGTATTTTTATAGCGGGAGAAAGCTCCTACAATGAGCAGTTCTTC	CASSQRIFIAGESSYNEQFF
TRBV5-1	-	TRBJ2-7	TRBD2	TGCGCCAGCAGCCCCCGGGACACCCGGTATTTAGCGGGGGGAATCTACGAGCAGTACTTC	CASSPRDTRYLAGGIYEQYF
TRBV11-2	-	TRBJ2-7	-	TGTGCCAGCACCCCAGCCGGTTTGATTGGCTACGAGCAGTACTTC	CASTPAGLIGYEQYF
TRBV7-9	-	TRBJ2-3	TRBD2	TGTGCCAGCAGCTCGCTTCCGGGACTAGCGGGGGCTAGCACAGATACGCAGTATTTT	CASSSLPGLAGASTDTQYF
TRBV6-1	-	TRBJ2-7	-	TGTGCCAGCAGTGAAACGGGGGACGAGCAGTACTTC	CASSETGDEQYF
TRBV7-9	once	TRBJ2-2	-	TGTGCCAGCAGAATGGGGGAAGCGAACACCGGGGAGCTGTTTTTT	CASRMGEANTGELFF
TRBV4-1	-	TRBJ1-2	-	TGCGCCAGCAGCCAACCTGGCGGCAGGGCGACTGGCTACACCTTC	CASSQPGGRATGYTF
TRBV15	-	TRBJ1-3	-	TGTGCCACCAGCATTTACCGTACGGGCAGTAAGGTCGGAAACACCATATATTTT	CATSIYRTGSKVGNTIYF
TRBV5-6	-	TRBJ1-1	TRBD1	TGTGCCAGCAGCAGAGACAGGGGAACTGAAGCTTTCTTT	CASSRDRGTEAFF
TRBV6-5	-	TRBJ2-2	-	TGTGCCAGCAGTTACTCGATAACCATTGGATTCCGGGAGCTGTTTTTT	CASSYSITIGFRELFF